This record covers a single T cell receptor (beta chain). What antigen it recognizes has not been identified. No base qualities exist here, and no much larger clone lies one base off it. The method was the immunoSEQ multiplex PCR assay. The multiplex PCR relied on a mix of 60 forward primers for TCR Vbeta segments and 13 reverse primers for TCR Jbeta segments. The CDR3 region of rearranged TCR beta genes was amplified from genomic DNA with a multiplex PCR assay. Amplified TCR beta libraries were sequenced as 87-base-pair reads on the Illumina HiSeq System. The paper's data handling went like this. Across the 666 repertoires, a later analysis counted approximately 75 million unique TCR beta chains, approximately 12 million of which were shared by at least two donors. Raw reads were error-corrected and collapsed into unique sequences by a nearest-neighbor algorithm in which closely related sequences were merged to remove PCR and sequencing errors. To assign V, D and J gene segments, CDR3 sequences were aligned to IMGT reference sequences. Each retained sequence needed at least a six-nucleotide match to both a V gene segment and a J gene segment. Rearrangements were called productive when the CDR3 lacked stop codons and stayed in frame with V and J; all others were non-productive. Following IMGT convention, CDR3 was defined as the stretch from the second conserved V-encoded cysteine to the conserved J-encoded phenylalanine. Sequences without an unambiguous match to a single V gene segment were excluded from the earlier analysis of about 640 of the donors. An earlier analysis of a few hundred of the donors called V segments functional above 56.7% productive rearrangements and segregating when the between-donor standard deviation exceeded 5%. A statistical classification framework was built to diagnose cytomegalovirus status from the catalog of TCR beta chain sequences. A later analysis assigned V and J genes by comparing TCR nucleotide sequences with IMGT/GENE-DB human TR gene sequences. A later analysis assigned CDR3 sequences and most-parsimonious VDJ recombination scenarios with the TCRdist pipeline. In a later analysis, every TCR beta chain was defined by the combination of its CDR3 amino acid sequence and its V-gene family, and reads without a unique V-gene family were dropped. In a later analysis, around 600 highly shared, low-generation-probability nucleotide sequences were removed to address suspected cross-contamination and a sequencing artifact. In a later analysis, a clonal expansion index for each public chain was calculated from normalized within-repertoire ranks of inferred template counts. In a later analysis, generation probabilities were computed using a VDJ recombination model fitted to out-of-frame rearrangements, and the results were checked against IGoR. In a later analysis, hypergeometric tests were used to score TCR-TCR, TCR-HLA and TCR-CMV co-occurrence, with a repertoire-size bias correction applied to TCR pairs. A later analysis estimated false discovery rates by permuting HLA or CMV assignments 20 times. In a later analysis, co-occurring TCRs were grouped using DBSCAN, and TCRdist sequence similarity was added for clustering within HLA-allele-positive subsets. For co-occurrence clustering, repertoires with fewer than 30,000 or more than 120,000 public chains were excluded, along with four to six repertoires with anomalous nucleotide sharing. Not all clones reach the TCRdb copy of this immuneACCESS table, which keeps in-frame sequences only. Checked studies attribute under half of the gap to unresolved V genes and leave the rest unexplained. The V and J calls and clone size were taken over from that table, and D and trimming were inferred from the DNA. The sample data list 130,000 to 150,000 clones, and 70% to 80% of these were observed just once. Of the sample, 2.4% falls within the top ten clones.

These data are taken from a study of cytomegalovirus exposure and HLA in healthy donors (TCRdb year 2017). The study in broad terms: An earlier analysis of roughly 500 of the donors reported more than 250 Gb of sequence data and some 100 million unique TCR beta sequences from 150 million to 200 million T cells. An early release that covered some 630 HLA-typed donors contained approximately 320 gigabases of sequencing data and 70 million to 100 million unique TCR sequences. Of the roughly 400 genotyped donors, approximately 81% were placed in the genetic ancestry cluster associated with self-reported Caucasian donors. The aim of the study was to test whether cataloging public T cell receptors could identify signatures of past pathogen exposure. The T cell repertoires of some 670 subjects were profiled by immunosequencing and related to cytomegalovirus serostatus. A separate validation cohort of roughly 130 different subjects was used in addition to the 666-subject first cohort. The study combined high-throughput TCR immunosequencing, statistical association of individual TCRs with disease status, and machine learning to predict cytomegalovirus infection status. A later analysis re-examined previously published TCR beta repertoires from over 500 donors and added high-resolution HLA genotyping to investigate patterns of TCR occurrence. Rather than using new phenotypic data, the later analysis identified candidate immune exposures from TCR beta sequences and from how often those sequences occurred across donors. An earlier analysis of some 500 of the donors used high-throughput TCR beta sequencing to judge whether each TCR beta V gene segment behaved as functional or pseudogenic. Donor age, sex, ethnicity and CMV serostatus were collected together with the repertoire data. A later genetic analysis took genome-wide SNP genotypes for about three fifths of the roughly 700 donors and used that subset as a discovery cohort. All discovery cohort repertoires had been generated on a single sequencing platform. HLA typing included class I and class II loci at four-digit resolution. Typing coverage varied by locus: roughly 629-640 donors for A, B, C, DRB1 and DQB1; approximately 560 for DQA1; more than 600 for DPA1; 400 to 480 for DPB1. Because of strong linkage in the cohort, roughly five DR-DQ haplotypes were treated as single units for association and clustering. On average, 235,054 unique TCR beta nucleotide sequences were sequenced per donor among some 420 genotyped donors of the cohort, with 15% to 20% of those sequences being non-productive. Paper-wide results and their limitations: A total of 150 to 200 TCR beta chains were listed by the study as associated with cytomegalovirus. For the cohort, immune exposure information was limited to CMV serostatus. A later genetic analysis associated a missense DCLRE1C variant with V-gene and J-gene trimming of TCR beta chains, and an independent cohort replicated the association. A later analysis reported that several top co-occurrence clusters appeared linked to parvovirus B19, influenza, CMV and Epstein-Barr virus. HLA typing was unavailable for some donors at each locus, so association tests used only the typed subset. The classifier was reported to diagnose cytomegalovirus status with high specificity and sensitivity in both the original and validation cohorts. The earlier analysis of about 600 of the donors excluded about 16 rarely observed V segments, including chromosome 9 orphons, because counts were too low. In a later analysis, HLA-associated TCR beta chains showed more clonal expansion and lower generation probabilities than non-associated chains that were equally common. A later genetic analysis reported fewer N-insertions in productive TCRs among donors in an Asian-associated ancestry cluster than the roughly 640-donor mean. In this cohort, only TCR beta chains were sequenced, and detectable features were limited by the absence of alpha or paired-chain data. At a false discovery rate of 0.05, a later analysis linked around 17,000 TCR beta sequences to specific HLA alleles. Presence/absence analyses assumed roughly uniform sequencing depth across donors, an assumption that may not hold. Across donors, most TCR sequences were observed very rarely, whereas some public TCRs were present in many individuals. The authors suggested that the approach could potentially be generalized to other disease states and immunological phenotypes. Assigning TCR associations to individual alleles was difficult when HLA alleles, especially DR and DQ, strongly co-occurred. The sequencing pipeline was judged likely to have produced a cluster of highly shared sequence variants as a technical artifact. Linkage disequilibrium might explain the correlated functional status among segregating V segments, but an unknown experimental factor could not be ruled out. In a later analysis, TCR association rates were found to vary across HLA loci, with the most associated TCRs seen for DRB1 alleles and the fewest for HLA-C alleles. Three of the identified cytomegalovirus-associated TCR beta chains were confirmed in vitro to be specific for cytomegalovirus antigens. A later analysis found that most CMV-associated TCR beta chains appeared HLA-restricted, with HLA associations seemingly driven largely by CMV exposure. In an earlier analysis of 450 to 750 of the donors, most TCR beta V segments appeared in productive rearrangements about 87% or about 30% of the time, broadly matching IMGT annotations. The 87-base-pair reads could not distinguish some IMGT-functional V segments, including TRBV6-2 and TRBV6-3, so those segments were excluded. A further reported finding was that TCR beta sequences accurately predicted the HLA-A and HLA-B alleles for most subjects in the first cohort.

Per the germline V gene, SQVTM is the CDR1 and ANQGSEA is the CDR2. Cut back by 2 bases and 5 bases, the V and J ends lie 12 bases apart. The CDR3 runs 14 residues from the cysteine to the phenylalanine. Only the CDR3 portion is preserved as DNA: 42 bases, with reading frame beginning at the first base. The cohort comprised 670 or so healthy bone marrow donors. Cohort members were all nominally healthy when sampled, although unrecorded immune exposures were likely present. The donor was CMV seropositive and belonged to the group of about 290 seropositive cohort members. A peripheral blood sample was provided by each donor, and peripheral blood mononuclear cells were used for TCR beta sequencing. Genomic DNA extraction from the blood cell samples was performed with the Qiagen DNeasy Blood Extraction Kit.

The clonotype originates from a woman between 18 and 29 years old in good health and CMV-seropositive. Recombination joined TRBV29-1 with TRBJ2-2; matching of 5 bases hints at TRBD1 as the D gene. The material sequenced was PBMCs. CDR3 loop: CSVEKGQGTGELFF. The nucleotides read TGCAGCGTTGAAAAAGGGCAGGGTACCGGGGAGCTGTTTTTT.